This TCR beta chain was captured by sequencing in a study of blood T cell repertoires in COVID-19. About the research overall: Acute and convalescent COVID-19 samples came from the United States, Italy and Spain.

Germline CDR1 MNHEY, CDR2 SVGAGI. V gave up 5 bases and J gave up 7 bases; unmatched junction bases: 7. The CDR3 runs to 14 residues. As processed by the authors: Reference gene primers were amplified, and this amplification served to estimate nucleated cell counts. The protocol was immunoSEQ multiplex PCR, while the TCRdb copy is restricted to in-frame clones and leaves out a portion. That table gives V, J and clone size, and the DNA gave D and trimming. The sample holds some 150,000 clones; about 79% are singletons and the top ten take roughly 8.9%. The rearrangement joins TRBV6-5 to TRBJ2-1; 8 bases fit TRBD2. The source material was peripheral blood. The receptor comes from a woman aged 45-60 years with acute or convalescent COVID-19. CDR3 residues: CASSLEAGANEQFF. The CDR3 coding sequence is TGTGCCAGCAGTCTAGAAGCGGGAGCTAATGAGCAGTTCTTC.